This is a list of T cell receptor beta chains from one sample in a study of blood T cell repertoires in COVID-19. Assay: immunoSEQ multiplex PCR; the TCRdb copy retains only in-frame clones and omits some. The table includes 350,000 to 550,000 clones, 70% to 90% detected once. Sequencing input: PBMCs or T cells enriched from blood (not recorded which). The source of these receptors is a woman aged 18-35 years with acute COVID-19. The CDR3 runs from the conserved cysteine through the conserved F or W. Each record gives: clone size, J gene, V gene, CDR3 protein. Only some rows state a clone size, as once, few, many or a class for expanded clones.

abundance: .
j_gene: TRBJ2-3
v_gene: TRBV3-1/TRBV3-2
CDR3aa: CASSQDLVGGGNTQYF

abundance: .
j_gene: TRBJ2-1
v_gene: TRBV3-1/TRBV3-2
CDR3aa: CASSQERRGPYNEQFF

abundance: .
j_gene: TRBJ2-7
v_gene: TRBV5-1
CDR3aa: CASSPYLAVSYEQYF

abundance: .
j_gene: TRBJ1-1
v_gene: TRBV28
CDR3aa: CASSLWDRGSTEAFF

abundance: .
j_gene: TRBJ1-4
v_gene: TRBV2
CDR3aa: CASSDRGNEKLFF

abundance: .
j_gene: TRBJ2-7
v_gene: TRBV27
CDR3aa: CASSLFSTSGSASRSEQYF

abundance: .
j_gene: TRBJ2-3
v_gene: TRBV6-5
CDR3aa: CASSYSGEGDTQYF

abundance: .
j_gene: TRBJ2-1
v_gene: TRBV19
CDR3aa: CASSTLGLAGDEQFF

abundance: once
j_gene: TRBJ1-2
v_gene: TRBV6-5
CDR3aa: CASSSRTGWIYGYTF

abundance: .
j_gene: TRBJ1-1
v_gene: TRBV5-1
CDR3aa: CASSLGPTEGTEAFF

abundance: once
j_gene: TRBJ2-1
v_gene: TRBV28
CDR3aa: CASSPPGLAGHYNEQFF

abundance: .
j_gene: TRBJ1-4
v_gene: TRBV23-1
CDR3aa: CASSQVQGTEKLFF

abundance: .
j_gene: TRBJ2-7
v_gene: TRBV6-5
CDR3aa: CASRRTGPSYEQYF

abundance: .
j_gene: TRBJ1-1
v_gene: TRBV2
CDR3aa: CASRYRGLNTEAFF

abundance: .
j_gene: TRBJ1-1
v_gene: TRBV7-3
CDR3aa: CASSNGVNTEAFF

abundance: .
j_gene: TRBJ2-1
v_gene: TRBV20-1
CDR3aa: CSASLGTGDYNEQFF

abundance: .
j_gene: TRBJ1-1
v_gene: TRBV6-5
CDR3aa: CASTHRGGNTEAFF

abundance: .
j_gene: TRBJ2-3
v_gene: TRBV9
CDR3aa: CASSPRSAASTDTQYF

abundance: .
j_gene: TRBJ2-1
v_gene: TRBV5-1
CDR3aa: CASSLVSFSYNEQFF

abundance: .
j_gene: TRBJ2-6
v_gene: TRBV5-1
CDR3aa: CASSLLGDTGANVLTF